The 14 T cell receptor beta chains presented below share a single source sample, sequenced in a study of identical twins. In TCRdb, the 5' RACE reads were re-called with MiXCR into one record per CDR3 protein. Found here are 1.5 million to 2 million distinct CDR3 sequences, under 35% of them singletons; the top ten hold around 0.25%. The sequenced sample was cord blood. The receptor set was obtained from a newborn girl in good health.

There are a few counts of this clonotype. The chain has TRBV24-1 and TRBJ2-7; possible D gene TRBD1, 5 bases. The CDR3 runs to 15 residues. Trimming pared 1 base from V and 2 bases from J, leaving 11 bases between. Germline loops: CDR1 KGHDR, CDR2 SFDVKD. CDR3 loop: CATSDFRRTTYEQYF. For the CDR3, the DNA is TGTGCCACCAGTGATTTTCGCCGGACAACCTACGAGCAGTACTTC.

This clonotype was picked up a small number of times. The chain joins TRBV14 to TRBJ2-7; TRBD2 agrees at 14 bases. The CDR3 is made up of 15 amino acids. J was trimmed by 4 bases and V by 9 bases; bases with no gene match: 8. In germline, CDR1 is SGHDN, CDR2 FVKESK. The DNA for the CDR3 is TGTGCCAGGCGGACTAGCGGGAGGAAAGAGTACGAGCAGTACTTC. It translates to CARRTSGRKEYEQYF.

The chain employs TRBV5-6 and TRBJ1-1; D is uncertain. The CDR3 consists of 13 residues. The germline V gene has CDR1 SGHDT and CDR2 YYEEEE. V lost 2 bases to trimming and J lost 8 bases, with 13 bases between them. The CDR3 region has the DNA TGTGCCAGCAGCTTCGGGGTCTCGGTGGAAGCTTTCTTT. It is translated as CASSFGVSVEAFF. Supplemented by reference TRBV5-6 and TRBJ1-1, the full variable domain reads DAGVTQSPTHLIKTRGQQVTLRCSPKSGHDTVSWYQQALGQGPQFIFQYYEEEERQRGNFPDRFSGHQFPNYSSELNVNALLLGDSALYLCASSFGVSVEAFFGQGTRLTVV.

There are a few counts of this clonotype. This chain links TRBV2 with TRBJ1-2; the D gene is possibly TRBD1 (6 bases). The V gene lost 2 bases and the J gene lost 7 bases, with 11 bases spanning the gap. The CDR3 has 13 residues. The germline CDR1 and CDR2 sequences are SNHLY and FYNNEI. The CDR3 region has the DNA TGTGCCAGCAGTGAAAACAGGGAGTCTGGCTACACCTTC. Protein: CASSENRESGYTF.

This clonotype was picked up a small number of times. The CDR3 loop reads CASSLTGLNEKLFF. DNA of the CDR3: TGTGCCAGCAGTCTGACAGGACTTAATGAAAAACTGTTTTTT. This chain joins TRBV6-6 and TRBJ1-4; D might be TRBD1 (6 bases). CDR1 is MNHNY and CDR2 is SVGAGI in the germline V gene (reference sequence). The CDR3 covers 14 residues. Between the trimmed V and J ends, which lost 5 bases and 4 bases, there was a span of 11 bases.

The J gene is TRBJ1-5, the V gene TRBV4-2, with unresolved D. The CDR3 consists of 15 residues. V lost 0 bases to trimming and J lost 4 bases, with 10 bases between them. From germline, CDR1 is LGHNA and CDR2 YNFKEQ. CDR3 sequence reads: CASSQDPTLNQPQHF. The CDR3 DNA is TGTGCCAGCAGCCAAGACCCCACCTTAAATCAGCCCCAGCATTTT.

This sequence joins TRBV6-1 and TRBJ2-4, with TRBD1 as a possible D gene (5 bases). This CDR3 spans 15 amino acids. Per the germline V gene, CDR1 is MNHNS and CDR2 is SASEGT. Trimming removed 2 bases from V and 3 bases from J, with 11 bases in between. The CDR3 nucleotides are TGTGCCAGCAGTGAACCCCGACAGAGCAAAAACATTCAGTACTTC. Translated, it gives CASSEPRQSKNIQYF.

This clonotype was counted only a few times. This chain connects TRBV4-1 to TRBJ1-5, with unresolved D. The CDR3 has 13 residues. Trimming left V 1 base short and J 6 bases short, with 7 bases between. Germline V gene sequence: CDR1 MGHRA, CDR2 YSYEKL. CDR3 region: CASSQAGIQPQHF. CDR3 coding DNA: TGCGCCAGCAGCCAAGCGGGGATTCAGCCCCAGCATTTT.

This clonotype was counted between two and nine times. The genes are TRBV20-1 and TRBJ2-1, with a tentative D call TRBD2 (6 bases). In germline, CDR1 is DFQATT, CDR2 SNEGSKA (reference sequence). Trimming took off 1 base at V and 9 bases at J, with 13 bases between the two ends. The CDR3 totals 13 residues. The CDR3 DNA follows: TGCAGTGCTAGAGGCCGAAGGGGAGGTGAGCAGTTCTTC. It codes for CSARGRRGGEQFF.

The CDR3 loop reads CASTPGLAKDTQYF. In DNA, the CDR3 is TGTGCCAGCACCCCGGGACTAGCAAAAGATACGCAGTATTTT. The J gene is TRBJ2-3, the V gene TRBV2; 9 bases map to TRBD2. Germline values: CDR1 SNHLY, CDR2 FYNNEI. Trimming cost V 7 bases and J 5 bases; bases outside gene matches: 7. The CDR3 runs to 14 residues.

This clonotype was detected only a few times. The chain carries TRBV15 and TRBJ1-1; D remains unclear. This CDR3 region has 13 residues. The germline CDR1 and CDR2 sequences are LNHNV and YYDKDF (reference sequence). V lost 3 bases to trimming and J lost 3 bases, with 8 bases between them. The CDR3 loop is CATSRSQDTEAFF. As DNA, the CDR3 is TGTGCCACCAGCAGGAGCCAAGACACTGAAGCTTTCTTT.

This chain uses TRBV24-1 with TRBJ2-3; 15 bases align to TRBD2. The CDR3 is 18 amino acids. Germline trimming cut 1 base from V and 4 bases from J; bases unmatched to any gene: 5. The V gene's germline CDR1 is KGHDR and CDR2 SFDVKD. The CDR3 spells CATSDLQGTSGRPDTQYF. CDR3 coding DNA: TGTGCCACCAGTGATTTACAGGGGACTAGCGGGAGGCCAGATACGCAGTATTTT.

A few counts support this clonotype. CDR3 protein: CASSEWVNQPQHF. The CDR3 nucleotides are TGTGCCAGCAGTGAATGGGTTAATCAGCCCCAGCATTTT. The V and J genes are TRBV6-1 and TRBJ1-5, with no clear D. V was clipped by 2 bases and J by 4 bases, with 6 bases between them. Looked up from germline, CDR1 is MNHNS and CDR2 is SASEGT. This CDR3 has 13 residues.

In its sample, this clonotype was seen many times. J is TRBJ2-1 and V is TRBV12-3 or TRBV12-4; D is possibly TRBD2 (5 bases). Trimming shortened V by 6 bases and J by 3 bases, and 15 bases separated the two germline ends. This CDR3 contains 15 residues. CDR3 region: CASRPTRSYYNEQFF. The CDR3 coding sequence is TGTGCCAGCAGGCCTACTAGGTCCTACTACAATGAGCAGTTCTTC.